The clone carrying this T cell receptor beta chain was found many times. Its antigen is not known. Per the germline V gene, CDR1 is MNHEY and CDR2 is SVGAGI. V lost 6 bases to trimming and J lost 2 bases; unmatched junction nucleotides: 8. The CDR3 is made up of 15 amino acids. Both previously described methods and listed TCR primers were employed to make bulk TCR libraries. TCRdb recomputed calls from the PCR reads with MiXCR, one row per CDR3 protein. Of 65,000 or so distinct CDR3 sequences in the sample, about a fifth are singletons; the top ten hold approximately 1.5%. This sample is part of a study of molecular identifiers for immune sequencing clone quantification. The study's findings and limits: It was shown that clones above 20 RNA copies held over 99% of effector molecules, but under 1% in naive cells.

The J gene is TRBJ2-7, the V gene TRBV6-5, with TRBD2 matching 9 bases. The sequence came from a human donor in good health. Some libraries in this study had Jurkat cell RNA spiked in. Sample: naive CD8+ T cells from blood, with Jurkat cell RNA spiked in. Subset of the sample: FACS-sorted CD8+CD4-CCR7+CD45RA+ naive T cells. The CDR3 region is CASSPGVAGAYEQYF. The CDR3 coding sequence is TGTGCCAGCAGCCCCGGGGTAGCGGGAGCCTACGAGCAGTACTTC.